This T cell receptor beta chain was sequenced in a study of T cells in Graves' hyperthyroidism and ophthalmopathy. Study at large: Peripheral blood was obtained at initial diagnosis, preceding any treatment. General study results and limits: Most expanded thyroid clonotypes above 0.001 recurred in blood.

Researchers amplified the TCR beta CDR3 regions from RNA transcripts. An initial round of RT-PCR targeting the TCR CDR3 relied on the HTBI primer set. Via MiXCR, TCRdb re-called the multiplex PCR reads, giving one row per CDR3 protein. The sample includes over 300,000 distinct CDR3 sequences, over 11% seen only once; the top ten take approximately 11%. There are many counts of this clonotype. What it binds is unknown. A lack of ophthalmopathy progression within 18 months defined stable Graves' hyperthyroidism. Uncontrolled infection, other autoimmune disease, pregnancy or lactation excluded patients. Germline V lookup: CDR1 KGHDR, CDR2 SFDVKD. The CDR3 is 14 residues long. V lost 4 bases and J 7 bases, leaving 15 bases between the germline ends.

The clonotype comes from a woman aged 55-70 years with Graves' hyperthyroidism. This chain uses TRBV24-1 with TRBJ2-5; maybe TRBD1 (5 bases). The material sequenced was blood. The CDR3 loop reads CATSESTDPGTQYF. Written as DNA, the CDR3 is TGTGCCACCAGTGAGTCGACAGATCCCGGGACCCAGTACTTC.